The 21 T cell receptor beta chains below were found in one sample sequenced in a study of T-cell memory formation after mild COVID-19. TCRdb ran MiXCR on the 5' RACE reads and lists one entry per CDR3 protein. The sample carries approximately 430,000 distinct CDR3 sequences, more than 20% recorded once. The sample taken for sequencing was PBMCs or a T cell subset sorted from them (not recorded which). These receptors all stem from an adult woman who had mild COVID-19 (a few samples of this study predate the infection). Cell type and time point are not known.

The V gene is TRBV7-2, the J gene TRBJ2-7; TRBD2 aligns across 10 bases. This CDR3 is built from 15 residues. Germline V gene sequence: CDR1 SGHTA, CDR2 FQGNSA. V lost 4 bases, J lost 4 bases, and 7 bases stayed unmatched. Here the CDR3 reads CASSSQRGGPYEQYF. For the CDR3, the DNA is TGTGCCAGCAGCTCGCAGCGGGGGGGCCCTTACGAGCAGTACTTC.

This clonotype was found many times. The chain couples TRBV12-3 or TRBV12-4 to TRBJ2-7; D not certain. This CDR3 contains 13 residues. The V end lost 1 base, the J end lost 3 bases, and 7 bases lay between the germline ends. Here the CDR3 reads CASSLGQYYEQYF. In DNA form, the CDR3 reads TGTGCCAGCAGTTTAGGGCAGTACTACGAGCAGTACTTC.

This chain's CDR3 is CASSPARDTPAYEQYF. Here the CDR3 DNA reads TGTGCCAGCAGCCCCGCGCGGGACACCCCAGCCTACGAGCAGTACTTC. The genes are TRBV12-3 or TRBV12-4 and TRBJ2-7; D tentatively reads TRBD1 or TRBD2 (6 bases each). The CDR3 length is 16 residues. Trimming took off 6 bases at V and 2 bases at J, with 20 bases between the two ends.

This clonotype appeared a few times. The V call is TRBV12-3 or TRBV12-4, the J call TRBJ2-3, with D hard to call. The CDR3 is 10 residues long. The V and J ends lost 11 bases and 8 bases respectively, with 11 bases between them. The DNA for the CDR3 is TGTGCCTCGTACATGGTTACGCAGTATTTT. Translation: CASYMVTQYF.

This clonotype has more than one count but fewer than ten. The CDR3 spells CASTDSGRGSYNEQFF. Here the CDR3 DNA reads TGTGCCAGCACCGATAGCGGGAGGGGGTCTTACAATGAGCAGTTCTTC. This sequence joins TRBV12-3 or TRBV12-4 and TRBJ2-1; 11 nucleotides align to TRBD2. The CDR3 is 16 amino acids. The V segment lost 7 bases and the J segment 4 bases; nucleotides outside the gene matches: 9.

This clonotype was seen a handful of times. This sequence joins TRBV9 and TRBJ1-1; D unresolved. V dropped 0 bases and J dropped 0 bases, with 6 bases sitting between them. CDR3 size: 14 residues. Germline lookup yields CDR1 SGDLS and CDR2 YYNGEE. CDR3 protein: CASSVGPLNTEAFF. Here the CDR3 DNA reads TGTGCCAGCAGCGTAGGGCCCCTGAACACTGAAGCTTTCTTT.

The table lists this clonotype with a few counts. This sequence joins TRBV6-1 and TRBJ1-1, with 7 bases aligning to TRBD1. This CDR3 contains 14 residues. Germline V CDR1 and CDR2: MNHNS, SASEGT. Losses at the gene ends were 7 bases for V and 8 bases for J; bases not matched to a gene: 13. CDR3: CASIDPQGLAEAFF. The DNA for the CDR3 is TGTGCCAGCATCGACCCACAGGGGTTAGCGGAAGCTTTCTTT.

The table lists this clonotype with a few counts. The rearrangement links TRBV15 to TRBJ2-7; 7 bases agree with TRBD1. This CDR3 region has 15 residues. The ends lost 5 bases at V and 4 bases at J; junction bases unmatched: 11. CDR1 is LNHNV, CDR2 YYDKDF, per germline (reference sequence). Here the CDR3 reads CATSGSYDRDYEQYF. In DNA form, the CDR3 reads TGTGCCACCAGCGGAAGCTACGACAGGGATTACGAGCAGTACTTC.

The chain has TRBV4-1 and TRBJ2-1, with a tentative D call TRBD2 (5 bases). This CDR3 is built from 14 residues. Trimming shortened V by 3 bases and J by 9 bases, and 15 bases separated the two germline ends. The V gene's germline CDR1 is MGHRA and CDR2 YSYEKL. CDR3: CASSQGPAAGEQFF. CDR3 coding DNA: TGCGCCAGCAGCCAGGGCCCGGCGGCGGGTGAGCAGTTCTTC.

There are a few counts of this clonotype. This rearrangement joins TRBV6-2 or TRBV6-3 to TRBJ1-2, with D unresolved. The CDR3 loop spans 16 amino acids. Trimming stripped 6 bases from V and 4 bases from J, with 21 bases between. Germline CDR1 MNHEY, CDR2 SVGEGT. Here the CDR3 reads CASSLPGVQVIYGYTF. As DNA, the CDR3 is TGTGCCAGCAGCCTACCTGGAGTCCAGGTGATCTATGGCTACACCTTC.

The chain uses TRBV3-1 and TRBJ2-2, with D perhaps TRBD2 (5 bases). CDR3 length equals 14 residues. With 6 bases removed from V and 1 base from J, the gap between germline ends came to 9 bases. The germline CDR1 and CDR2 sequences are LGHDT and YNNKEL (reference sequence). Here the CDR3 DNA reads TGTGCCAGCAGACGAGCGGTGAACACCGGGGAGCTGTTTTTT. Translated: CASRRAVNTGELFF.

The chain recombines TRBV11-3 with TRBJ2-2, with 12 bases lining up with TRBD2. The ends lost 4 bases at V and 4 bases at J; junction bases unmatched: 4. The CDR3 loop spans 16 amino acids. From germline, CDR1 is SGHNT and CDR2 YENEEA. CDR3 coding DNA: TGTGCCAGCAGCTCCGGACTAGCGGGGTCCACCGGGGAGCTGTTTTTT. Protein product: CASSSGLAGSTGELFF.

In this sample, this clonotype turned up a few times. The CDR3 spells CATSVWEGPPLNYEQYF. DNA of the CDR3: TGTGCCACCAGCGTTTGGGAGGGACCACCTCTTAACTACGAGCAGTACTTC. V is TRBV24-1 and J is TRBJ2-7, with 7 bases identical to TRBD2. CDR1 KGHDR and CDR2 SFDVKD come from the germline V gene. V lost 7 bases to trimming and J lost 3 bases; unmatched junction nucleotides: 17. The CDR3 contains 17 residues.

The chain uses TRBV9 and TRBJ2-1, with D possibly being TRBD1 (5 bases). The V and J ends lost 0 bases and 9 bases respectively, with 16 bases between them. The CDR3 is 15 amino acids. The V gene's germline CDR1 is SGDLS and CDR2 YYNGEE. CDR3 residues: CASSVEHSTDAEQFF. In DNA form, the CDR3 reads TGTGCCAGCAGCGTAGAACATTCGACAGACGCTGAGCAGTTCTTC.

The rearrangement links TRBV7-9 to TRBJ2-1; D call uncertain. The germline V gene encodes CDR1 SEHNR and CDR2 FQNEAQ (reference sequence). The CDR3 runs to 15 residues. V lost 5 bases to trimming and J lost 4 bases, with 15 bases between them. CDR3 sequence reads: CASSHRLTDYNEQFF. CDR3 DNA sequence: TGTGCCAGCAGCCATCGACTGACTGATTACAATGAGCAGTTCTTC.

This chain connects TRBV12-5 to TRBJ1-2; 10 nucleotides match TRBD1. Germline loops: CDR1 LGHNT, CDR2 FRNRAP. This CDR3 region has 14 residues. With 7 bases clipped from V and 8 bases from J, the junction kept 10 bases outside the gene matches. The CDR3 region is CASVPSGQGYGYTF. CDR3 DNA sequence: TGTGCTAGTGTTCCGTCGGGACAGGGGTACGGCTACACCTTC.

The rearrangement uses TRBV12-3 or TRBV12-4 and TRBJ1-2; TRBD1 aligns across 8 bases. J was trimmed by 6 bases and V by 7 bases; bases with no gene match: 10. The CDR3 is made up of 14 amino acids. CDR3 DNA sequence: TGTGCCAGCAATACAGGGGGTGAAACTCATGGCTACACCTTC. It specifies CASNTGGETHGYTF.

The rearrangement uses TRBV11-3 and TRBJ1-1; D is unclear. The V gene lost 5 bases and the J gene lost 0 bases, with 10 bases spanning the gap. The CDR3 sequence is 14 residues long. Per germline, CDR1 SGHNT and CDR2 YENEEA. CDR3 loop: CASSERSMNTEAFF. In DNA form, the CDR3 reads TGTGCCAGCAGCGAGAGGAGTATGAACACTGAAGCTTTCTTT.

This clonotype was seen ten or more times. The chain is built from TRBV7-8 and TRBJ1-1; 7 bases are shared with TRBD1. Germline V gene sequence: CDR1 SGHVS, CDR2 FQNEAQ. V trimming: 1 base; J trimming: 1 base; junction bases outside the gene matches: 0. The CDR3 loop spans 14 amino acids. CDR3 loop: CASSLDRGNTEAFF. Written as DNA, the CDR3 is TGTGCCAGCAGCTTAGACAGGGGGAACACTGAAGCTTTCTTT.

This clonotype has only a few counts. The chain employs TRBV3-1 and TRBJ2-2; TRBD1 agrees at 9 bases. V shed 6 bases, J shed 3 bases, and the junction held 5 bases outside the gene matches. This CDR3 contains 15 residues. Germline V lookup: CDR1 LGHDT, CDR2 YNNKEL (reference sequence). CDR3 sequence (DNA): TGTGCCAGCAGGGGACAGGGCGTTCACACCGGGGAGCTGTTTTTT. Translated: CASRGQGVHTGELFF.

This clonotype was seen a handful of times. The CDR3 loop reads CASSPTHDRINYEQYF. DNA of the CDR3: TGTGCCAGCAGCCCTACCCACGACAGGATAAACTACGAGCAGTACTTC. The rearrangement uses TRBV11-2 and TRBJ2-7; weak D call: TRBD1 (6 bases). The CDR3 is 16 amino acids. V lost 5 bases to trimming and J lost 3 bases, with 20 bases between them. CDR1 SGHAT and CDR2 FQNNGV come from the germline V gene.